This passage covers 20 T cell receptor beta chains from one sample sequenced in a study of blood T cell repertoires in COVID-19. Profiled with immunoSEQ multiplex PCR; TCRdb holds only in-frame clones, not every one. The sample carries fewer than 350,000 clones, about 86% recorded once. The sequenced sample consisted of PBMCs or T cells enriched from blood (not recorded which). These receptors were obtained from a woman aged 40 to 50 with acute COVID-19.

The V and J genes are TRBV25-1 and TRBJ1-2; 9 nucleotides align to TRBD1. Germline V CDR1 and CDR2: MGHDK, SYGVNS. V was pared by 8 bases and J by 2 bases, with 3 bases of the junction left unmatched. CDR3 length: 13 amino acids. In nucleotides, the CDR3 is TGTGCCAGCGGAGGGACAGGGAACTATGGCTACACCTTC. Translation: CASGGTGNYGYTF.

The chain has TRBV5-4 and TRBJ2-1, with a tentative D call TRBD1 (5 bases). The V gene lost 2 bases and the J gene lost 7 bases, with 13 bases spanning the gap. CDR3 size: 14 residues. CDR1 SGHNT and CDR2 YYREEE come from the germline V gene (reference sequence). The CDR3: CASSFPDWTNEQFF. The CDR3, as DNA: TGTGCCAGCAGCTTTCCCGACTGGACAAATGAGCAGTTCTTC. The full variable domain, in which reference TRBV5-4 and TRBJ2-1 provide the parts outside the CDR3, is ETGVTQSPTHLIKTRGQQVTLRCSSQSGHNTVSWYQQALGQGPQFIFQYYREEENGRGNFPPRFSGLQFPNYSSELNVNALELDDSALYLCASSFPDWTNEQFFGPGTRLTVL.

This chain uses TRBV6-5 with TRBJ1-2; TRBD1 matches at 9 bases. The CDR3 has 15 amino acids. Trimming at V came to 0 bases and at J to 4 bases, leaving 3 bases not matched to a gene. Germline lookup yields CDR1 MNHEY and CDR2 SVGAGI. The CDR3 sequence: CASSYSLTGGYGYTF. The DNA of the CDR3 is TGTGCCAGCAGTTACTCCCTGACAGGGGGCTATGGCTACACCTTC.

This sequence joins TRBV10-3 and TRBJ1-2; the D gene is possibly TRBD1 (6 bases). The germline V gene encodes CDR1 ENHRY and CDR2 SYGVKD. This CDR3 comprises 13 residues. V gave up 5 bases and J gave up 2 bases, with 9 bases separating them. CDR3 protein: CAISYRENYGYTF. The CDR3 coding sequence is TGTGCCATCAGTTACAGGGAAAACTATGGCTACACCTTC.

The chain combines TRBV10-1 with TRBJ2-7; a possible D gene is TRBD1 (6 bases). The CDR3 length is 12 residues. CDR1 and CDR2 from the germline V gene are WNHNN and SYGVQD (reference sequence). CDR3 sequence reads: CASLNQDSVRRV. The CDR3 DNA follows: TGCGCCAGCCTAAATCAGGACAGCGTGCGGAGGGTC.

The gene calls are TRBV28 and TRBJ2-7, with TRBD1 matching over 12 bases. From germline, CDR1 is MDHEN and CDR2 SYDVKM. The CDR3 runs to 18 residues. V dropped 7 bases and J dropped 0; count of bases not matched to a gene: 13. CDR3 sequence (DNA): TGTGCCAGCACCCGCCTGGGACAGGGGGCCTCGAGCTCCTACGAGCAGTACTTC. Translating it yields CASTRLGQGASSSYEQYF.

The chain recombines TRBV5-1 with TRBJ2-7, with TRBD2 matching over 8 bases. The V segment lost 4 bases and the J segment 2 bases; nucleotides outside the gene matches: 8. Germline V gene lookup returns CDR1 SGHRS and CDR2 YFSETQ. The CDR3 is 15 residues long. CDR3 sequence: CASSPDALAAYEQYF. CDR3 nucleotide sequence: TGCGCCAGCAGCCCCGACGCACTAGCGGCCTACGAGCAGTACTTC. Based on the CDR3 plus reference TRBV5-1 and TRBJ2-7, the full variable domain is KAGVTQTPRYLIKTRGQQVTLSCSPISGHRSVSWYQQTPGQGLQFLFEYFSETQRNKGNFPGRFSGRQFSNSRSEMNVSTLELGDSALYLCASSPDALAAYEQYFGPGTRLTVT.

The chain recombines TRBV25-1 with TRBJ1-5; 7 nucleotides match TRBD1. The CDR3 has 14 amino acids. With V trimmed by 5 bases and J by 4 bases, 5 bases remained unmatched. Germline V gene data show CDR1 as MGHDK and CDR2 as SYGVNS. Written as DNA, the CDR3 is TGTGCCAGCAGTACCTTGACAGGGAATCAGCCCCAGCATTTT. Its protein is CASSTLTGNQPQHF.

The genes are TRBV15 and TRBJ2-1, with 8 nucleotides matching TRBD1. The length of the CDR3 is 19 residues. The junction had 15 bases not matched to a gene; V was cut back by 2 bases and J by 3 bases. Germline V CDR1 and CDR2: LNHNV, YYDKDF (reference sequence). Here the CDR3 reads CATSRYRDRFESLYNEQFF. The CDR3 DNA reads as TGTGCCACCAGCAGATACCGGGACAGGTTTGAGTCCCTCTACAATGAGCAGTTCTTC.

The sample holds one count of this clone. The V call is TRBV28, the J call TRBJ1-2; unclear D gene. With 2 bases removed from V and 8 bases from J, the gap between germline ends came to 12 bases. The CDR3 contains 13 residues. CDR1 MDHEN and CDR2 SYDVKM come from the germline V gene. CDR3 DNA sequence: TGTGCCAGCAGTTTACGGGTAGACTGGGGCTACACCTTC. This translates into CASSLRVDWGYTF.

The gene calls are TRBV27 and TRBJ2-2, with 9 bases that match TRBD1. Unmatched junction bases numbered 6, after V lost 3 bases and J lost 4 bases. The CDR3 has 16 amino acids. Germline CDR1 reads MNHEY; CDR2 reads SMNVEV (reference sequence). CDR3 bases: TGTGCCAGCAGTTTGTTGGGACAGGGCGGCACCGGGGAGCTGTTTTTT. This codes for CASSLLGQGGTGELFF.

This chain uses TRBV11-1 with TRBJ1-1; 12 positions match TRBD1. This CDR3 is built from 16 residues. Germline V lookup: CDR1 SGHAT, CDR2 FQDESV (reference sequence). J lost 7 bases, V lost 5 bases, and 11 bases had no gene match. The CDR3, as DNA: TGTGCCAGCAGCACCCGACCGGGACAGGGGGCTGGTGAAGCTTTCTTT. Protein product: CASSTRPGQGAGEAFF.

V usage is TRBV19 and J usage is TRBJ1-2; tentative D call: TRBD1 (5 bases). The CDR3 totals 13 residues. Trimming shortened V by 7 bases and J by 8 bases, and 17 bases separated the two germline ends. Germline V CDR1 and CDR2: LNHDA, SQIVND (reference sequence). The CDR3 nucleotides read TGTGCCAGTAATTCAGGGTCCAGATGGGGCTACACCTTC. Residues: CASNSGSRWGYTF.

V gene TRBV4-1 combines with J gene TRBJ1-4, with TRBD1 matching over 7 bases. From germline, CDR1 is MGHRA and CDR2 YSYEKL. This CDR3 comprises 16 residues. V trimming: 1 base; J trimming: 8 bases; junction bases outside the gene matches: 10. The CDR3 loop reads CASSQGQGGGDEKLFF. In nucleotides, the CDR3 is TGCGCCAGCAGCCAAGGCCAGGGGGGCGGGGACGAAAAACTGTTTTTT.

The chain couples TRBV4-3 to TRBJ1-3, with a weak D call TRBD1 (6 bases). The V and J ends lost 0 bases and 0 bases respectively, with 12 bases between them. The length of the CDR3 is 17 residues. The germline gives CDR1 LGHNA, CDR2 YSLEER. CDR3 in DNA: TGCGCCAGCAGCCAAGATTTCAGGGGACCCTCTGGAAACACCATATATTTT. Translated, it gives CASSQDFRGPSGNTIYF.

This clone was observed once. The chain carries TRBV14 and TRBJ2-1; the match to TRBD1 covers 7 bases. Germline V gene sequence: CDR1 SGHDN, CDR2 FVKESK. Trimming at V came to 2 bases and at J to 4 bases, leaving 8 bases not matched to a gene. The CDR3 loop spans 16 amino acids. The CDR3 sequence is CASSQRDRTRYNEQFF. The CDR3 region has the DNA TGTGCCAGCAGCCAACGGGACAGAACCCGGTACAATGAGCAGTTCTTC.

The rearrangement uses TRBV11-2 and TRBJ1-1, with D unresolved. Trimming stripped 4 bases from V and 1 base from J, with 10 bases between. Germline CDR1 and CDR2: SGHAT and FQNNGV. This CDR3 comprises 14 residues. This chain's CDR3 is CASSSPGRNTEAFF. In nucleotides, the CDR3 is TGTGCCAGCAGCTCCCCCGGGAGGAACACTGAAGCTTTCTTT.

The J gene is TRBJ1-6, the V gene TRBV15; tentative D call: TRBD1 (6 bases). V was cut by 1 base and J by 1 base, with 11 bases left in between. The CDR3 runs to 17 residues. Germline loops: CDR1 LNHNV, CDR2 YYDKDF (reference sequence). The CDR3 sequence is CATSRGGGRSYNSPLHF. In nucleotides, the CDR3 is TGTGCCACCAGCAGAGGCGGGGGCCGTTCCTATAATTCACCCCTCCACTTT. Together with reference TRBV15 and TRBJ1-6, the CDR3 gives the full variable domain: DAMVIQNPRYQVTQFGKPVTLSCSQTLNHNVMYWYQQKSSQAPKLLFHYYDKDFNNEADTPDNFQSRRPNTSFCFLDIRSPGLGDTAMYLCATSRGGGRSYNSPLHFGNGTRLTVT.

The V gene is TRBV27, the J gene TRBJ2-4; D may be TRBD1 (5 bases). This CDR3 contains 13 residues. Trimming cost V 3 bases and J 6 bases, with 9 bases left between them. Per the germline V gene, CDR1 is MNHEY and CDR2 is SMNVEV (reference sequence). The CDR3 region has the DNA TGTGCCAGCAGTTTTGGGCAGGGAAACATTCAGTACTTC. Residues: CASSFGQGNIQYF.

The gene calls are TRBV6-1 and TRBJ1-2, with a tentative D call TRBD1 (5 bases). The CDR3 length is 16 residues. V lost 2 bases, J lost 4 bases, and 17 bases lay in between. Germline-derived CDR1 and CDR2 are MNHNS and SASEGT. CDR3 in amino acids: CASSELGTIRSYGYTF. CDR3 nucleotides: TGTGCCAGCAGTGAATTAGGGACTATTCGCAGCTATGGCTACACCTTC.